This T cell receptor beta chain was recorded in a study of blood T cell repertoires in COVID-19. In the source study's methods: Counts of nucleated cells, estimated from reference gene primer amplification, were obtained. Clones were read by immunoSEQ multiplex PCR, and TCRdb kept only the in-frame ones, dropping some. V and J calls and clone size are those listed in that table; D and trimming were worked out from the DNA. The sample contains almost 400,000 clones, approximately 88% of which appear only once. J gave up 7 bases and V 6 bases, and 13 bases lay outside the gene matches. Per germline, CDR1 MGHDK and CDR2 SYGVNS. This CDR3 is built from 16 residues.

The chain carries TRBV25-1 and TRBJ2-5, with 11 bases aligning to TRBD2. The receptor's source is a woman aged 25 to 39 with acute COVID-19. Input material: PBMCs or T cells enriched from blood (not recorded which). CDR3 region: CASSAGTSGHRGTQYF. The CDR3 DNA reads as TGTGCCAGCAGCGCCGGGACTAGCGGCCATCGGGGGACCCAGTACTTC.